This TCR beta chain was profiled in a study of T cell repertoires in cytomegalovirus infection. Germline-derived CDR1 and CDR2 are LNHNV and YYDKDF (reference sequence). CDR3 length: 14 amino acids. The J segment lost 2 bases and the V segment lost 6 bases, leaving 6 bases of the junction unmatched. MiXCR, applied by TCRdb to the reads, yields one record per CDR3 protein. In the table there are around 450,000 distinct CDR3 sequences, approximately 30% of which are singletons. The specimen was PBMCs. The TCR comes from a human donor in good health (CMV status not recorded). Some clones in this sample may be carry-over from other donors' samples. This chain links TRBV15 with TRBJ1-1; 7 nucleotides agree with TRBD1. Written as DNA, the CDR3 is TGTGCCACCAGAACCGGGACAGATAACACTGAAGCTTTCTTT. Translation gives CATRTGTDNTEAFF.